Sequencing of this TCR beta chain was carried out in a study of T-cell reconstitution after alpha-beta-depleted transplantation in children. Using unique molecular identifiers, the investigators prepared the TCRbeta library. TCRdb redid the calling of the PCR reads with MiXCR, one entry per CDR3 protein. The sample lists more than 550,000 distinct CDR3 sequences, 10% to 13% occurring once. Germline V gene sequence: CDR1 DFQATT, CDR2 SNEGSKA (reference sequence). With 5 bases removed from V and 6 bases from J, the gap between germline ends came to 9 bases. The CDR3 is 11 residues long. The starting material was PBMCs from the stem cell graft donor, obtained from the stem cell graft. This chain joins TRBV20-1 and TRBJ2-3, with D hard to call. This receptor was obtained from a human donor who donated a stem cell graft to a child with acute myeloid leukemia. DNA for the CDR3: TGCAGTGCTGGGTTCGGGGATACGCAGTATTTT. It codes for CSAGFGDTQYF.